This TCR beta chain appears in the sequencing data of a study of shared clonotypes between healthy human individuals. Study at large: The study used three CD4 naive, three CD4 memory, two CD8 naive and one CD8 memory plate per donor.

Caucasian adults living in Nashville, Tennessee, provided all samples. From CD4+ cells came CD45RA+ naive and CD45RA-negative memory subsets. Of note for this clone: Antigen unknown.

This CDR3 is built from 17 residues. The J segment lost 4 bases and the V segment lost 5 bases, leaving 6 bases of the junction unmatched. Germline V gene data show CDR1 as LGHNT and CDR2 as FRNRAP. General observations from the study: Estimated richness values were generally larger in naive subsets than in memory subsets.

TCRdb's table, derived via immunoSEQ multiplex PCR, lists solely in-frame clones and lacks some. The table includes around 1.1 million clones, about four fifths detected once. The genes are TRBV12-5 and TRBJ2-2; the match to TRBD2 covers 14 bases. The sequence was collected from a man aged 18 to 30 in good health. Some clones in this sample may be carry-over from other donors' samples. What was sequenced was memory CD4+ T cells from PBMCs. The subset is: CD45RA-negative fraction. CDR3 in DNA: TGTGCTAGTGGTACCGGACTAGCGGGAGGCTTCACCGGGGAGCTGTTTTTT. This sequence encodes CASGTGLAGGFTGELFF.